The 21 T cell receptor beta chains below were found in one sample sequenced in a study of T cell responses to AZD1222 COVID-19 vaccine. This table comes from immunoSEQ multiplex PCR, and its TCRdb copy is limited to in-frame clones, with some not included. The repertoire includes 120,000 or so clones, over 85% of them detected once, and 2% to 2.5% sits in the top ten. This specimen consisted of peripheral blood, obtained 28 days after the second AZD1222 dose. The source of these receptors is an adult who received the AZD1222 COVID-19 vaccine.

The chain combines TRBV3-1 (or the pseudogene TRBV3-2) with TRBJ1-2, with TRBD1 as a possible D gene (6 bases). The CDR3 sequence is 14 residues long. The germline V gene encodes CDR1 LGHDT and CDR2 YNNKEL (reference sequence). The V end lost 3 bases, the J end lost 2 bases, and 10 bases lay between the germline ends. The CDR3 DNA reads TGTGCCAGCAGCCACGGACAGCGGAACTATGGCTACACCTTC. Its translation is CASSHGQRNYGYTF.

The CDR3 DNA is TGTGCCAGCAGTTATCCAGGGGGCAATGGCTACACCTTC. Translation gives CASSYPGGNGYTF. V and J are TRBV27 and TRBJ1-2; 8 nucleotides align to TRBD1. CDR3 size: 13 residues. J gave up 6 bases and V 4 bases, and 4 bases lay outside the gene matches. CDR1 is MNHEY, CDR2 SMNVEV, per germline (reference sequence).

The gene calls are TRBV12-1 and TRBJ2-7; the table gives TRBD1 as D, unverified against the DNA. TRBV12-1 is deemed a pseudogene. The length of the CDR3 is 14 residues. CDR3 in amino acids: CASSFEGTVNEQYF. The CDR3 nucleotides read TGTGCCAGCAGCTTTGAGGGGACAGTGAACGAGCAGTACTTC.

This chain links TRBV3-1 (or the pseudogene TRBV3-2) with TRBJ1-5; 7 positions agree with TRBD1. With 2 bases clipped from V and 3 bases from J, the junction kept 4 bases outside the gene matches. CDR3 length equals 15 residues. The V gene's germline CDR1 is LGHDT and CDR2 YNNKEL (reference sequence). CDR3 protein: CASSQLTGTNQPQHF. CDR3 in DNA: TGTGCCAGCAGCCAATTGACAGGGACCAATCAGCCCCAGCATTTT.

V usage is TRBV5-1 and J usage is TRBJ2-1; D is unresolved. Per germline, CDR1 SGHRS and CDR2 YFSETQ. Trimming stripped 0 bases from V and 5 bases from J, with 9 bases between. The CDR3 is made up of 14 amino acids. DNA of the CDR3: TGCGCCAGCAGCTTGGTACCCCCGGACAATGAGCAGTTCTTC. Encoded protein: CASSLVPPDNEQFF.

The count of this clone is one. CDR3 bases: TGTGCCAGCAGCGCCAACTATGGCTACACCTTC. It codes for CASSANYGYTF. V usage is TRBV9 and J usage is TRBJ1-2; no reliable D call. The CDR3 contains 11 residues. Germline CDR1 and CDR2: SGDLS and YYNGEE. Trimming removed 3 bases at V and 2 bases at J, with 2 bases between.

The chain couples TRBV9 to TRBJ2-7, with 7 bases matching TRBD1. The CDR3 is 12 residues long. CDR1 is SGDLS, CDR2 YYNGEE, per germline. V lost 9 bases to trimming and J lost 5 bases; unmatched junction nucleotides: 8. CDR3 protein: CATGQVLNEQYF. CDR3 nucleotides: TGTGCCACCGGACAGGTTCTGAACGAGCAGTACTTC.

The gene calls are TRBV4-3 and TRBJ2-2; 8 bases align to TRBD1. After removal of 2 bases from V and 6 bases from J, the junction contained 8 bases not matched to a gene. Germline-derived CDR1 and CDR2 are LGHNA and YSLEER. The CDR3 consists of 16 residues. The CDR3 loop reads CASSQKGQEGAGELFF. In nucleotides, the CDR3 is TGCGCCAGCAGCCAAAAGGGACAGGAGGGGGCCGGGGAGCTGTTTTTT.

The chain employs TRBV9 and TRBJ2-7; tentative D call: TRBD1 (6 bases). V was trimmed by 2 bases and J by 2 bases, leaving 20 bases between them. There are 17 residues in the CDR3. Germline values: CDR1 SGDLS, CDR2 YYNGEE. CDR3 sequence (DNA): TGTGCCAGCAGCGTTCATGGACCGGACAGCTCCCCCTACGAGCAGTACTTC. As protein: CASSVHGPDSSPYEQYF.

The chain recombines TRBV7-2 with TRBJ1-1; TRBD1 is a possible D gene (5 bases). Germline values: CDR1 SGHTA, CDR2 FQGNSA. V lost 8 bases and J lost 2, with 9 bases in between. The length of the CDR3 is 12 residues. CDR3 in amino acids: CASLGANTEAFF. In DNA, the CDR3 is TGTGCCAGCCTTGGGGCAAACACTGAAGCTTTCTTT.

The V and J genes are TRBV7-2 and TRBJ2-5, with 11 bases identical to TRBD2. The V gene end was trimmed by 0 bases and the J gene end by 4 bases; junction bases not matched to a gene: 4. This CDR3 is built from 16 residues. From germline, CDR1 is SGHTA and CDR2 FQGNSA. The CDR3 region is CASSLASGGARETQYF. In DNA, the CDR3 is TGTGCCAGCAGCTTAGCTAGCGGGGGGGCCAGAGAGACCCAGTACTTC.

The chain links TRBV9 to TRBJ1-1, with TRBD1 identical over 9 bases. The germline CDR1 and CDR2 sequences are SGDLS and YYNGEE. The CDR3 runs to 14 residues. After removal of 2 bases from V and 7 bases from J, the junction contained 6 bases not matched to a gene. CDR3 protein: CASSVGQGSGEAFF. DNA for the CDR3: TGTGCCAGCAGCGTTGGACAGGGGAGCGGTGAAGCTTTCTTT.

The chain employs TRBV4-1 and TRBJ2-1; TRBD1 aligns across 7 bases. The CDR3 length is 16 residues. V shed 4 bases, J shed 6 bases, and the junction held 12 bases outside the gene matches. Germline values: CDR1 MGHRA, CDR2 YSYEKL. Here the CDR3 reads CASSPEETDRSNEQFF. The CDR3 DNA reads as TGCGCCAGCAGCCCAGAGGAAACGGACAGGTCCAATGAGCAGTTCTTC.

This chain uses TRBV7-9 with TRBJ2-3; 9 bases line up with TRBD2. With V trimmed by 10 bases and J by 2 bases, 1 base remained unmatched. This CDR3 is 12 amino acids long. Germline lookup yields CDR1 SEHNR and CDR2 FQNEAQ (reference sequence). The chain's CDR3 is CATSGTTDTQYF. The CDR3 nucleotides are TGTGCCACTAGCGGGACCACAGATACGCAGTATTTT. Full variable domain (remainder filled in from reference TRBV7-9 and TRBJ2-3): DTGVSQNPRHKITKRGQNVTFRCDPISEHNRLYWYRQTLGQGPEFLTYFQNEAQLEKSRLLSDRFSAERPKGSFSTLEIQRTEQGDSAMYLCATSGTTDTQYFGPGTRLTVL.

A single count supports this clone. The chain recombines TRBV27 with TRBJ2-7; 8 bases line up with TRBD2. The V and J ends lost 4 bases and 1 base, in that order; junction bases with no gene match: 12. Germline assignment: CDR1 MNHEY and CDR2 SMNVEV (reference sequence). CDR3 size: 17 residues. DNA of the CDR3: TGTGCCAGCAGTTCCATTCCCCTGGGCGGGGGGTCCTACGAGCAGTACTTC. Translating it yields CASSSIPLGGGSYEQYF.

This chain links TRBV20-1 with TRBJ1-2; D is perhaps TRBD1 (5 bases). The length of the CDR3 is 13 residues. Trimming cost V 3 bases and J 4 bases, with 12 bases left between them. Germline CDR1 DFQATT, CDR2 SNEGSKA (reference sequence). The CDR3 nucleotides read TGCAGTGCTAGTGCGGGGACCGCCTATGGCTACACCTTC. Translated: CSASAGTAYGYTF.

The chain couples TRBV18 to TRBJ2-2, with D possibly called TRBD1 or TRBD2 (6 bases each). The germline CDR1 and CDR2 sequences are KGHSH and LQKENI. CDR3 size: 15 residues. Trimming removed 3 bases at V and 7 bases at J, with 15 bases between. CDR3 residues: CASSPGGSGRGELFF. The CDR3 coding sequence is TGTGCCAGCTCACCGGGGGGCTCCGGGCGCGGGGAGCTGTTTTTT.

The chain carries TRBV27 and TRBJ2-7; D gene uncertain. Trimming took 5 bases from V and 5 from J, leaving 13 bases between them. This CDR3 is built from 13 residues. CDR1 and CDR2 from the germline V gene are MNHEY and SMNVEV (reference sequence). CDR3 DNA sequence: TGTGCCAGCAGTCCCTCGCTAAGCCACGAGCAGTACTTC. This gives the protein CASSPSLSHEQYF.

CDR3 amino acids: CASSELAGDSWQYF. The CDR3 bases are TGTGCCAGCAGCGAACTAGCGGGGGATTCTTGGCAGTACTTC. The V and J genes are TRBV3-1 (or the pseudogene TRBV3-2) and TRBJ2-7; 11 bases match TRBD2. In germline, CDR1 is LGHDT, CDR2 YNNKEL (reference sequence). The J segment lost 9 bases and the V segment lost 5 bases, leaving 9 bases of the junction unmatched. The CDR3 spans 14 residues.

V and J are TRBV5-1 and TRBJ1-3; D is ambiguous. There are 16 residues in the CDR3. Looked up from germline, CDR1 is SGHRS and CDR2 is YFSETQ. The V end was cut by 0 bases, the J end by 0 bases, with 10 bases between. The CDR3 bases are TGCGCCAGCAGCTTGGGGAATAGCCTCTCTGGAAACACCATATATTTT. This sequence encodes CASSLGNSLSGNTIYF.

The rearrangement joins TRBV9 to TRBJ1-1; tentatively, D is TRBD1 (5 bases). Germline CDR1 SGDLS, CDR2 YYNGEE. The V and J ends lost 0 bases and 0 bases respectively, with 21 bases between them. CDR3 length equals 19 residues. The CDR3 region has the DNA TGTGCCAGCAGCGTAGGGTTGGGGGGAAGCCCGGTAATGAACACTGAAGCTTTCTTT. Translating gives CASSVGLGGSPVMNTEAFF.